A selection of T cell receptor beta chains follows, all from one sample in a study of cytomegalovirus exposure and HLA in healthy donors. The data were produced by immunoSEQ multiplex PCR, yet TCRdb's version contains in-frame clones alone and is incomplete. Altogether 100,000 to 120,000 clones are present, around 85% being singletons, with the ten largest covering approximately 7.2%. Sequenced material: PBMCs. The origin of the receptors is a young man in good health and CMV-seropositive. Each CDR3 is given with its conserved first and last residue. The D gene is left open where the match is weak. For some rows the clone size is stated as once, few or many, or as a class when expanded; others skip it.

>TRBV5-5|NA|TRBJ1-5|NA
TGTGCCAGCAGCCCTATAGGGGATAGAGGTCAGCCCCAGCATTTT
CASSPIGDRGQPQHF
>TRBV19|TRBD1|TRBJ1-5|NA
TGTGCCAGTAGTATACAAGGGACAGGGGGCGGTCAGCCCCAGCATTTT
CASSIQGTGGGQPQHF
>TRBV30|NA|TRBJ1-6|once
TGTGCCTGGAGGTCCGAGGTATGGGATTCACCCCTCCACTTT
CAWRSEVWDSPLHF
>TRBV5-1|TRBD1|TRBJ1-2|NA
TGCGCCAGCAGCGCCGGACAGGGATATGGCTACACCTTC
CASSAGQGYGYTF
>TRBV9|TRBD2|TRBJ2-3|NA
TGTGCCAGCAGCGCCGGGATTAGCGGGGGGCCGGATACGCAGTATTTT
CASSAGISGGPDTQYF
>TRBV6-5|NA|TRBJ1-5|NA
TGTGCCAGCAGAGACCAGGGGAGTAATCAGCCCCAGCATTTT
CASRDQGSNQPQHF
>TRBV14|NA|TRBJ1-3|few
TGTGCCAGCAGCCCGGGAGCTCGCTCTGGAAACACCATATATTTT
CASSPGARSGNTIYF
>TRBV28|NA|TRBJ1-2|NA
TGTGCCAGCAGTTACCCACGGTATGGTCTTGGCTACACCTTC
CASSYPRYGLGYTF
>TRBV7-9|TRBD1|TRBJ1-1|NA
TGTGCCAGCAGCTTAGACAGGGGTGGCAGTTTGGGGAAAGCTTTCTTT
CASSLDRGGSLGKAFF
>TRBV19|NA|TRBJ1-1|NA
TGTGCCAGTAGTTTCCAGGGGACCACTGAAGCTTTCTTT
CASSFQGTTEAFF
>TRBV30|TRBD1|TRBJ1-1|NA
TGTGCCTGGAGTCGACAGGGGAGCACTGAAGCTTTCTTT
CAWSRQGSTEAFF
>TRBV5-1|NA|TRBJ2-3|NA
TGCGCCAGCAGCTGGGACATTCAAGGCGTTACGCAGTATTTT
CASSWDIQGVTQYF
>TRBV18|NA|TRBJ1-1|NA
TGTGCCAGCTCACCGGTCACAGGGAGCACTGAAGCTTTCTTT
CASSPVTGSTEAFF
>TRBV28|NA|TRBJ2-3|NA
TGTGCCAGCACCACCGTTGCGGGCACTAGCACAGATACGCAGTATTTT
CASTTVAGTSTDTQYF
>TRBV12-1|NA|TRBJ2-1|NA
TGTGCCAGCCCTCATGGGGGGGCTACTAATGAGCAGTTCTTC
CASPHGGATNEQFF
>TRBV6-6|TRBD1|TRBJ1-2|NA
TGTGCCAGCAGGACGGACAGGGGAGGGAACTATGGCTACACCTTC
CASRTDRGGNYGYTF
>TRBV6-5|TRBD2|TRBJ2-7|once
TGTGCCAGCAGTTTCGGGACTAGACCGTCCTACGAGCAGTACTTC
CASSFGTRPSYEQYF
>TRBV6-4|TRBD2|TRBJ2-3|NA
TGTGCCAGCAGTCAAGCGGGGGGGCCCTCAGATACGCAGTATTTT
CASSQAGGPSDTQYF
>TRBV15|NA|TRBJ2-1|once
TGTGCCACCAGCACAGCGGCGGCAGGGGCATTCTACAATGAGCAGTTCTTC
CATSTAAAGAFYNEQFF
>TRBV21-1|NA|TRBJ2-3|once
TGTGCCAGCAGCAAAGCCTCCACTAGCGGGGGTTTTAGCACAGATACGCAGTATTTT
CASSKASTSGGFSTDTQYF
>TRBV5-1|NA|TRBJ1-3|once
TGCGCCAGCAGCTTGGAGGGCAGGGGACCTTTCTCTGGAAACACCATATATTTT
CASSLEGRGPFSGNTIYF
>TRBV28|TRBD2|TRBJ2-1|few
TGTGCCAGCAACGGACTAGGGGCTGAGCAGTTCTTC
CASNGLGAEQFF
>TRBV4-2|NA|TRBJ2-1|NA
TGTGCCAGCAGCCAAGAGGAGGGCCCCCTGGTGAATGAGCAGTTCTTC
CASSQEEGPLVNEQFF
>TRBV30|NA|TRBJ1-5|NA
TGTGCCTGGAGTGAGAGCCGCGATCAGCCCCAGCATTTT
CAWSESRDQPQHF
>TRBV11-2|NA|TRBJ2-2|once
TGTGCCAGCAGCTTTGGTTCGGGAAACACCGGGGAGCTGTTTTTT
CASSFGSGNTGELFF
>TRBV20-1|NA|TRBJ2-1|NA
TGCAGTGCTAGACGGAGTGAGCAGTTCTTC
CSARRSEQFF
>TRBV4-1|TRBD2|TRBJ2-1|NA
TGCGCCAGCAGCCAAGCCAACGGGGGGGAGATGTACAATGAGCAGTTCTTC
CASSQANGGEMYNEQFF
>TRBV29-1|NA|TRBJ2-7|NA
TGCAGCGTTGAACGGGGAGAGCAGTACTTC
CSVERGEQYF
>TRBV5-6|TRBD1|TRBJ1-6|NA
TGTGCCAGCAGCTTGGGACAGGGGGCTTCACCCCTCCACTTT
CASSLGQGASPLHF
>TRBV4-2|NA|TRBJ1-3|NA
TGTGCCAGCAGCTTAGAGGTACTCACGACCGAGGGAAACACCATATATTTT
CASSLEVLTTEGNTIYF
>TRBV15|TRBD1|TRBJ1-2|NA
TGTGCCACCAGCAGAGGCCTGGGACAGCCCTATGGCTACACCTTC
CATSRGLGQPYGYTF
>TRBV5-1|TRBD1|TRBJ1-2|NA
TGCGCCAGCAGCTCGGGACAGGGGAGATATGGCTACACCTTC
CASSSGQGRYGYTF
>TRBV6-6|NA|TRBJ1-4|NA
TGTGCCAGCAGCCCACCCGGTATAACTAATGAAAAACTGTTTTTT
CASSPPGITNEKLFF
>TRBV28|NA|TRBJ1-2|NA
TGTGCCAGTTCGACAGCACTCTATGGCTACACCTTC
CASSTALYGYTF
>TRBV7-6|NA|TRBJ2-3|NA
TGTGCCAGCAGCGGAGGGACTTTTTCAGATACGCAGTATTTT
CASSGGTFSDTQYF
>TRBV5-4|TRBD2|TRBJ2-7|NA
TGTGCCAGCAGCTTGGTGGCTAGCGGGGGGAGGGACTACGAGCAGTACTTC
CASSLVASGGRDYEQYF
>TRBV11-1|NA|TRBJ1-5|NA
TGTGCCAGCAGCAGAGGTGATCAGCCCCAGCATTTT
CASSRGDQPQHF
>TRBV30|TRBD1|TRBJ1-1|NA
TGTGCCTGGTATCGACAGGGGGCGGTCACTGAAGCTTTCTTT
CAWYRQGAVTEAFF
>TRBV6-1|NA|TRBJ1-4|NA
TGTGCCAGCAGTGATTTGACCGGAGGAAATGAAAAACTGTTTTTT
CASSDLTGGNEKLFF
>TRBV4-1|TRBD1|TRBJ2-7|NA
TGCGCCAGCAGCCCACGGGACAGGGGAGGGCACGAGCAGTACTTC
CASSPRDRGGHEQYF
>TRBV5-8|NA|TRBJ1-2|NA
TGTGCCAGCAGCCCGATGACCAGGGGCTATGGCTACACCTTC
CASSPMTRGYGYTF
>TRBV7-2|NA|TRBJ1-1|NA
TGTGCCAGCAGCCCAGGGTCGAACACTGAAGCTTTCTTT
CASSPGSNTEAFF
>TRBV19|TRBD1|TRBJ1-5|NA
TGTGCCAGTAGTATCAAAGTCTGGACAGGAGGGATTAGCAATCAGCCCCAGCATTTT
CASSIKVWTGGISNQPQHF
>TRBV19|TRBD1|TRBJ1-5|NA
TGTGCCAGTAATGACAGGGGTATCGGCCAGCCCCAGCATTTT
CASNDRGIGQPQHF